This TCR beta chain derives from a study of cytomegalovirus exposure and HLA in healthy donors. This CDR3 is built from 16 residues. Per the germline V gene, CDR1 is SNHLY and CDR2 is FYNNEI. V trimming: 4 bases; J trimming: 3 bases; junction bases outside the gene matches: 6. Vbeta (60) and Jbeta (13) primers were used in the PCR. The table came from immunoSEQ multiplex PCR; TCRdb's copy has only in-frame clones and leaves some out. Of 180,000 or so clones in the sample, about 83% were seen once. The TCR sequence derives from a female donor in good health and CMV-seronegative. This chain joins TRBV2 and TRBJ2-3, with 11 bases matching TRBD2. Sequenced material: PBMCs. The CDR3 here is CASSVRASGGTDTQYF. CDR3 DNA sequence: TGTGCCAGCAGTGTCAGGGCTAGCGGGGGGACAGATACGCAGTATTTT.